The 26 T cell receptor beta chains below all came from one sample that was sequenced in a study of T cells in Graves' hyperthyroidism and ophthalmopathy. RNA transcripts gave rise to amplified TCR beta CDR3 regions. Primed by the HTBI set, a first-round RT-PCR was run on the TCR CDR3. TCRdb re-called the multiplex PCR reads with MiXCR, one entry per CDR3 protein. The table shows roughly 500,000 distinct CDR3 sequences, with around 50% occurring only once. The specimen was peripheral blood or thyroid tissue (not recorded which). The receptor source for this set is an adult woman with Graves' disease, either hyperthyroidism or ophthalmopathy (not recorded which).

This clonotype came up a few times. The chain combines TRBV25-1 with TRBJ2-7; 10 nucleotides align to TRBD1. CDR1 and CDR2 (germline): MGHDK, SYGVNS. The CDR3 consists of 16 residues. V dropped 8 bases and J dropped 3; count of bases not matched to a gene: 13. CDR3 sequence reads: CASLGPLGQGIYEQYF. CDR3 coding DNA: TGTGCCAGCTTAGGTCCATTGGGACAGGGGATCTACGAGCAGTACTTC.

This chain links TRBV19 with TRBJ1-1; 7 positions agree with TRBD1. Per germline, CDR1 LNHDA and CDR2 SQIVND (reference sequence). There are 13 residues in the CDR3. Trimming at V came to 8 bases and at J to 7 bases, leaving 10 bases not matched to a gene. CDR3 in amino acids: CASSRQGTREAFF. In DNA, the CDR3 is TGTGCCAGTTCAAGACAGGGAACCCGTGAAGCTTTCTTT.

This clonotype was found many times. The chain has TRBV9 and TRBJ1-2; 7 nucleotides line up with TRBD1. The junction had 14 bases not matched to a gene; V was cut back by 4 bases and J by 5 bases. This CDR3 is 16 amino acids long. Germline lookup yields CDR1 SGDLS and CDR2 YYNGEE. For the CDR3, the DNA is TGTGCCAGCAGCTTATCTAGGGGGCCCCTACCATATGGCTACACCTTC. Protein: CASSLSRGPLPYGYTF.

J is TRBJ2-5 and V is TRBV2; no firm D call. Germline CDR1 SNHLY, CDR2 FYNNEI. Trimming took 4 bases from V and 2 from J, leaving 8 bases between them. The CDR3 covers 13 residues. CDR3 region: CASSVIGQETQYF. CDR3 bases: TGTGCCAGCAGTGTAATTGGACAAGAGACCCAGTACTTC.

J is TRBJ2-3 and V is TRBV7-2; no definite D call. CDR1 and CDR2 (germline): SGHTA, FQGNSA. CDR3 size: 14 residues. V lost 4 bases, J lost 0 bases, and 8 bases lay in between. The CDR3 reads CASSSGMSTDTQYF. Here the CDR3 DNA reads TGTGCCAGCAGCTCGGGCATGAGCACAGATACGCAGTATTTT. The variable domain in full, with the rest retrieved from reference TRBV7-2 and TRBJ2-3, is GAGVSQSPSNKVTEKGKDVELRCDPISGHTALYWYRQSLGQGLEFLIYFQGNSAPDKSGLPSDRFSAERTGGSVSTLTIQRTQQEDSAVYLCASSSGMSTDTQYFGPGTRLTVL.

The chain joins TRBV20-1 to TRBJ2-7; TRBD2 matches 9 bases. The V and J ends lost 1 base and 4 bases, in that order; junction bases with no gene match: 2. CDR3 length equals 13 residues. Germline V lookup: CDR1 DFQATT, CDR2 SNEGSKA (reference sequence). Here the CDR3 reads CSARAGLAYEQYF. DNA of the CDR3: TGCAGTGCTAGAGCGGGACTAGCTTACGAGCAGTACTTC.

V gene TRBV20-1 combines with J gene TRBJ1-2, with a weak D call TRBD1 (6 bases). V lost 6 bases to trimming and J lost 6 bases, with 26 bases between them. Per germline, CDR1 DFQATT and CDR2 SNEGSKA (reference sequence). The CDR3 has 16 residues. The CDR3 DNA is TGCAGTGCACTGACCCGGGACACTTCCGGGGACGATGGCTACACCTTC. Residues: CSALTRDTSGDDGYTF.

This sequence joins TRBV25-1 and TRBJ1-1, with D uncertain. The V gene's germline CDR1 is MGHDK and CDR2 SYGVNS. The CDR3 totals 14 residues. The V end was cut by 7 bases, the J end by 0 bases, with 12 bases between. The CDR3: CASKAAGLNTEAFF. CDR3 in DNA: TGTGCCAGCAAGGCCGCCGGACTGAACACTGAAGCTTTCTTT.

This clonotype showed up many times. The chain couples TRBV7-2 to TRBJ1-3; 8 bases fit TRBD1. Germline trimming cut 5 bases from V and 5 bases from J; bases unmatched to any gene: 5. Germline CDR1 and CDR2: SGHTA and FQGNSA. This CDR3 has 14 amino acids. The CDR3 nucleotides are TGTGCCAGCAGCCTAGGACAGGGCAGAAACACCATATATTTT. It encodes CASSLGQGRNTIYF. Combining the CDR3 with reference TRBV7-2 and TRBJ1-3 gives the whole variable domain GAGVSQSPSNKVTEKGKDVELRCDPISGHTALYWYRQSLGQGLEFLIYFQGNSAPDKSGLPSDRFSAERTGGSVSTLTIQRTQQEDSAVYLCASSLGQGRNTIYFGEGSWLTVV.

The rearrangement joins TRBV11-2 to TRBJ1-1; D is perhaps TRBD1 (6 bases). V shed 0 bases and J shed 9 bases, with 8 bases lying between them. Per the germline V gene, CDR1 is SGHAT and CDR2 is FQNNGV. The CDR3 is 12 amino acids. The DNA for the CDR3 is TGTGCCAGCAGCTTAGAGGGGGGCCAAGCTTTCTTT. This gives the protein CASSLEGGQAFF.

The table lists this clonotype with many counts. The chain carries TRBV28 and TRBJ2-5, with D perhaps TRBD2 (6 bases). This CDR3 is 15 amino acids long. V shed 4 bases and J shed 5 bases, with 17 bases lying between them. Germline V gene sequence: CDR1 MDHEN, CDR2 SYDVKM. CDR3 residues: CASSSPASVWETQYF. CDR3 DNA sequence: TGTGCCAGCAGTTCTCCGGCTAGCGTTTGGGAGACCCAGTACTTC.

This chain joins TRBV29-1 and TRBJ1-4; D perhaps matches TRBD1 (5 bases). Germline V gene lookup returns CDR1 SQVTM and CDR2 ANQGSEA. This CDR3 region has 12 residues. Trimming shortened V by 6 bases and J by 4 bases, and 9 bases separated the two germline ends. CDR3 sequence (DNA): TGCAGCGTCAGACAGAGTAATGAAAAACTGTTTTTT. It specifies CSVRQSNEKLFF.

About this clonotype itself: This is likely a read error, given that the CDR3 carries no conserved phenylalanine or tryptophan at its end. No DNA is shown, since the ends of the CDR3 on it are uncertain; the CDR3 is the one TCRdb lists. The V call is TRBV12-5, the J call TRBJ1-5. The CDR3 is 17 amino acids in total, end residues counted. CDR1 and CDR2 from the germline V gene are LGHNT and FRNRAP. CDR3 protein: CASGLSQVLIAISPSMV.

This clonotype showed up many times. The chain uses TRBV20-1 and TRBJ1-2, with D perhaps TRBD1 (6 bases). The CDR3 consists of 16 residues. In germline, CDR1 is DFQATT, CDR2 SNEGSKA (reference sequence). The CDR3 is CNATRRRQETKSGYTF. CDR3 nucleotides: TGCAATGCGACGAGAAGAAGACAGGAGACAAAGAGCGGCTACACCTTC.

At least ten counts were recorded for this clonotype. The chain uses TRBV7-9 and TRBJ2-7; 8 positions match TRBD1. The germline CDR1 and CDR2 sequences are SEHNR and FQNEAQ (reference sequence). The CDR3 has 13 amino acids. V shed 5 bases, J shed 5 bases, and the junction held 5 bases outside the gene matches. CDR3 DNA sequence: TGTGCCAGCAGCCACCGGGACAGGAACGAGCAGTACTTC. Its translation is CASSHRDRNEQYF.

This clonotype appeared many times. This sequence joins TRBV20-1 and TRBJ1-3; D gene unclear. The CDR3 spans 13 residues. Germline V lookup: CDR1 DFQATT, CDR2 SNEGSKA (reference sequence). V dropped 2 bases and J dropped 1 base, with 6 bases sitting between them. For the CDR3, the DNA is TGCAGTGCTAGAAGATCTTCTGGAAACACCATATATTTT. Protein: CSARRSSGNTIYF.

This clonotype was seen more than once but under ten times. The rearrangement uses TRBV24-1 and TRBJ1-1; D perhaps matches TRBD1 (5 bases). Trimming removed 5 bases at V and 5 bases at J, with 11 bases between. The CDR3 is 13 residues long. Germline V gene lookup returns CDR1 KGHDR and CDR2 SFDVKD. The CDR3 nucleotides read TGTGCCACCAGTGGGGGGACGGGGACTGAAGCTTTCTTT. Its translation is CATSGGTGTEAFF.

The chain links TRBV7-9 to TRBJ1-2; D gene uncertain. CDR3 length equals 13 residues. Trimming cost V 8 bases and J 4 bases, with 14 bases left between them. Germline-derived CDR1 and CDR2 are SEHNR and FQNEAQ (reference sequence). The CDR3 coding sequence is TGTGCCAGCGCAACAGAACCGTTCTATGGCTACACCTTC. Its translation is CASATEPFYGYTF.

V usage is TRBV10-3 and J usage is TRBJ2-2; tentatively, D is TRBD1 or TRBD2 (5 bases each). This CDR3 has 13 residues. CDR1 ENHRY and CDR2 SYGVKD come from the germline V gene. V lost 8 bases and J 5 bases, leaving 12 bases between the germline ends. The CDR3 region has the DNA TGTGCCATCGGTGCAGGGAGTACCGGGGAGCTGTTTTTT. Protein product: CAIGAGSTGELFF.

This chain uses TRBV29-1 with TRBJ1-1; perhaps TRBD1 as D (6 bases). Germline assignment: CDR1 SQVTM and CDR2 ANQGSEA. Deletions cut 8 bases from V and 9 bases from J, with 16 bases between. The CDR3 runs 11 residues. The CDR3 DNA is TGCAGCTTCGGACAGAGCGATAAAGCTTTCTTT. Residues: CSFGQSDKAFF.

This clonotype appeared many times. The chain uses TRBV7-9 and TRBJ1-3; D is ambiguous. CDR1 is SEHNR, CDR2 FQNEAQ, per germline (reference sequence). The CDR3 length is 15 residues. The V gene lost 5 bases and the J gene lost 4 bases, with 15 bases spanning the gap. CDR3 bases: TGTGCCAGCAGCACGGACGGCCGATGGGGAAACACCATATATTTT. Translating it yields CASSTDGRWGNTIYF.

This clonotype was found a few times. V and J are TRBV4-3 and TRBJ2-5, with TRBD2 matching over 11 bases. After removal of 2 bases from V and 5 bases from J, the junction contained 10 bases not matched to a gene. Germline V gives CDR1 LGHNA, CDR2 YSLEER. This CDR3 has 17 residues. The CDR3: CASSQYNGASGRETQYF. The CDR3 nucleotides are TGCGCCAGCAGCCAATACAACGGGGCTAGCGGGAGGGAGACCCAGTACTTC.

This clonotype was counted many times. For the CDR3, the DNA is TGCAGCGGGACGGGGCCCCAGGGCTCCTACGAGCAGTACTTC. Translating gives CSGTGPQGSYEQYF. The chain joins TRBV29-1 to TRBJ2-7; either TRBD1 or TRBD2 may fit D (5 bases each). V lost 7 bases to trimming and J lost 0 bases, with 16 bases between them. This CDR3 is built from 14 residues. Germline CDR1 and CDR2: SQVTM and ANQGSEA.

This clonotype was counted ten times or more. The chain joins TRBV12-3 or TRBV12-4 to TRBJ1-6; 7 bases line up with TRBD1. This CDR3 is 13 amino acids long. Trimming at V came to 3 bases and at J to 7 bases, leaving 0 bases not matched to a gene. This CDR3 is CASSFRGNSPLHF. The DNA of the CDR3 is TGTGCCAGCAGTTTCAGGGGGAATTCACCCCTCCACTTT.

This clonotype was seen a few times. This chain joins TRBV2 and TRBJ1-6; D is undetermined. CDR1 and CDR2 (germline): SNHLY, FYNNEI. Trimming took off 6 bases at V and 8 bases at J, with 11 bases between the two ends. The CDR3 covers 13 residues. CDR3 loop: CASRRTRDSPLHF. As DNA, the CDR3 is TGTGCCAGCAGGCGGACGAGGGATTCACCCCTCCACTTT.

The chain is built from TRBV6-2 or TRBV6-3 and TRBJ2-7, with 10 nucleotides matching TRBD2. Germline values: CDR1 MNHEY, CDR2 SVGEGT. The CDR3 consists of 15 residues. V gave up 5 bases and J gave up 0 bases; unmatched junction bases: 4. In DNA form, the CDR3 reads TGTGCCAGCAGTCTAGCGGGAGCCAACTCCTACGAGCAGTACTTC. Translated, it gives CASSLAGANSYEQYF.